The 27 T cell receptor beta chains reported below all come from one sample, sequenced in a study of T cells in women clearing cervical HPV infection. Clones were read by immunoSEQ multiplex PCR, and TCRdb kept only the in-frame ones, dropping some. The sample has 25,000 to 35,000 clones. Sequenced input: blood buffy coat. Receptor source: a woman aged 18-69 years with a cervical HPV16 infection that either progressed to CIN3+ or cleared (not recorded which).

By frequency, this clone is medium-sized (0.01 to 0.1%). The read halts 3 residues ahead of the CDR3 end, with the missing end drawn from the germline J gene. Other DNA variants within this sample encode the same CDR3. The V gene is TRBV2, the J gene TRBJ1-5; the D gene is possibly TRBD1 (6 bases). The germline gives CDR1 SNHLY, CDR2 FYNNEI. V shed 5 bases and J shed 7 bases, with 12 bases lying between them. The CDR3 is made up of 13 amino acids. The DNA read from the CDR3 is TGTGCCAGCAGTCCCACGGGGGGCCAGCCC. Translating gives CASSPTGGQP. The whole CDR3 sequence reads CASSPTGGQPQHF.

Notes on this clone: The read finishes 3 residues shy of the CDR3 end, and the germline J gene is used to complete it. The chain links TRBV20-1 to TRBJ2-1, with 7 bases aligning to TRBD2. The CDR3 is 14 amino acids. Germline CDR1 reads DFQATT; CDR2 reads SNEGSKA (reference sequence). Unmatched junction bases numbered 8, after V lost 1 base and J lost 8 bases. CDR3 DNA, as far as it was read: TGCAGTGCTAGAGTGAGGGCGGGAGTCTATGAG. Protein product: CSARVRAGVYE. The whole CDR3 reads CSARVRAGVYEQFF.

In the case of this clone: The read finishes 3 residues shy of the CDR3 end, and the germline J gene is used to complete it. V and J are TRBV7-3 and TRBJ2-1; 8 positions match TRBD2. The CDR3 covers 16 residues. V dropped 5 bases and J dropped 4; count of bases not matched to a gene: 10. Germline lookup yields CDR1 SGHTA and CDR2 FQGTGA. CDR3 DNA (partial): TGTGCCAGCAGCCCAGATTCGGGGGGGGCTTACAATGAG. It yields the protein CASSPDSGGAYNE. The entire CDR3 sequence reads CASSPDSGGAYNEQFF.

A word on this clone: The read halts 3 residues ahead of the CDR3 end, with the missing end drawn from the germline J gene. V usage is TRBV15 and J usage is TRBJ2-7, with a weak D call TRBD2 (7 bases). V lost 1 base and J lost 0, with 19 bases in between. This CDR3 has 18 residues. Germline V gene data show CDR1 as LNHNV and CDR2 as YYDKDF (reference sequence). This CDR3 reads CATSRAPVGGAASYEQYF. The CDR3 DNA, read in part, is TGTGCCACCAGCAGAGCCCCAGTAGGGGGGGCCGCCTCCTACGAG. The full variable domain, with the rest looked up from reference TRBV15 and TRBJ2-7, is DAMVIQNPRYQVTQFGKPVTLSCSQTLNHNVMYWYQQKSSQAPKLLFHYYDKDFNNEADTPDNFQSRRPNTSFCFLDIRSPGLGDTAMYLCATSRAPVGGAASYEQYFGPGTRLTVT.

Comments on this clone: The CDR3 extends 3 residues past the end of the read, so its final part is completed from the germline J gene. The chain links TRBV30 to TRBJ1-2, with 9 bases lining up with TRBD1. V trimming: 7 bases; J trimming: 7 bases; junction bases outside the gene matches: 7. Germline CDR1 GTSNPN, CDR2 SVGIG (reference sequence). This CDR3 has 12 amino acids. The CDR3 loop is CASNRGQSGYTF. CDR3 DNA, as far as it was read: TGTGCCTCAAACAGGGGGCAGAGTGGC.

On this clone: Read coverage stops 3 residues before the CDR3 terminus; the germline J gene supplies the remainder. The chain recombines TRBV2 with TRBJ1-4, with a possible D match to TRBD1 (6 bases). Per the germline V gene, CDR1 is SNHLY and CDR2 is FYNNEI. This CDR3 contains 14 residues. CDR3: CASSEIGGGSPLFF. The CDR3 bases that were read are TGTGCCAGCAGTGAAATAGGGGGAGGTTCACCA.

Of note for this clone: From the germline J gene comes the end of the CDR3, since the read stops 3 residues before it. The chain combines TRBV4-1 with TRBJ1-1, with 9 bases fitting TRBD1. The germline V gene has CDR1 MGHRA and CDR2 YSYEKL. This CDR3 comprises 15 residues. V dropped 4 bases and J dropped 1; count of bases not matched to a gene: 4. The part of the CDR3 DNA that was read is TGCGCCAGCAGCCTCGAGGGACAGGGGAACACTGAA. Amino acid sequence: CASSLEGQGNTE. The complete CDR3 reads CASSLEGQGNTEAFF.

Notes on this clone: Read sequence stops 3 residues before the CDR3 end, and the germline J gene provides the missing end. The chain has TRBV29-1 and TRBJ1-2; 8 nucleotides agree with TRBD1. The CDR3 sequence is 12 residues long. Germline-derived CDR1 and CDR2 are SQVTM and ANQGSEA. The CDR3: CSVLRWTGSYTF. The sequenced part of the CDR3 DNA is TGCAGCGTTCTACGGTGGACAGGGAGC.

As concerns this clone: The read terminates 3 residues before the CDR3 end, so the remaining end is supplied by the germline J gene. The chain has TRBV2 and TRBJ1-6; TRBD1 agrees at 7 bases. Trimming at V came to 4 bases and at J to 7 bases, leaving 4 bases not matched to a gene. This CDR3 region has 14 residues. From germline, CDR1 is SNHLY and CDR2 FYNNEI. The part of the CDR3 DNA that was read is TGTGCCAGCAGTGTGGACAGGTACAATTCACCC. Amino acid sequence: CASSVDRYNSP. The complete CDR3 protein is CASSVDRYNSPLHF.

Partial CDR3 DNA: TGTGCCAGCAGTGATAGACAGGGTGGGGGC. Translation gives CASSDRQGGG. The whole CDR3 is CASSDRQGGGYTF. This chain uses TRBV6-1 with TRBJ1-2, with 7 bases matching TRBD1. The read stops 3 residues short of the end of the CDR3; the missing end is completed from the germline J gene. From germline, CDR1 is MNHNS and CDR2 SASEGT. The CDR3 loop spans 13 amino acids.

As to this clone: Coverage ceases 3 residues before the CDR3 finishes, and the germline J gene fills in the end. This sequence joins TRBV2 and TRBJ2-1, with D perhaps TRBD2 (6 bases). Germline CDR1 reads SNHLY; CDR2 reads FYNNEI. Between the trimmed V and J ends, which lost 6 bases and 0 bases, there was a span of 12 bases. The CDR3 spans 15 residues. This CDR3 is CASRELAGSYNEQFF. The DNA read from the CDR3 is TGTGCCAGCAGAGAACTAGCAGGCTCCTACAATGAG.

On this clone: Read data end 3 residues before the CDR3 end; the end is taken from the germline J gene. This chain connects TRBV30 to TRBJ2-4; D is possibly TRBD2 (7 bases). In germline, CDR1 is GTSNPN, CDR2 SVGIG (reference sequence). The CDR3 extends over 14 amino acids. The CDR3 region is CAWRLAGASYGQYF. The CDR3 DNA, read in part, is TGTGCCTGGAGACTCGCGGGGGCGAGCTATGGT. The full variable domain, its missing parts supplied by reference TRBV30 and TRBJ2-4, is SQTIHQWPATLVQPVGSPLSLECTVEGTSNPNLYWYRQAAGRGLQLLFYSVGIGQISSEVPQNLSASRPQDRQFILSSKKLLLSDSGFYLCAWRLAGASYGQYFGAGTRLSVL.

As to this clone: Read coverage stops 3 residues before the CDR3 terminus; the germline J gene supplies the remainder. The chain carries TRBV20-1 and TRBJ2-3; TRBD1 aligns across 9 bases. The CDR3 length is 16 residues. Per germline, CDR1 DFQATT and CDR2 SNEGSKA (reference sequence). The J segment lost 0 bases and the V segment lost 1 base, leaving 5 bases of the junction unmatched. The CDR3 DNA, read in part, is TGCAGTGCTAGAGTGTGGGGGACAGGGAGCACAGATACG. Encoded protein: CSARVWGTGSTDT. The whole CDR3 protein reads CSARVWGTGSTDTQYF.

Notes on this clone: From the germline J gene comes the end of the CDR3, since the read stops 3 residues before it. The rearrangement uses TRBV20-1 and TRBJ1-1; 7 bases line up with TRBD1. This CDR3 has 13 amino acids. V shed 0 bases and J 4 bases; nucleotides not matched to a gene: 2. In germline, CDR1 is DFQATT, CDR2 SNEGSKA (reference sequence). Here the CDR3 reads CSAREGQSTEAFF. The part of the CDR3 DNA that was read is TGCAGTGCTAGAGAGGGACAGAGCACTGAA.

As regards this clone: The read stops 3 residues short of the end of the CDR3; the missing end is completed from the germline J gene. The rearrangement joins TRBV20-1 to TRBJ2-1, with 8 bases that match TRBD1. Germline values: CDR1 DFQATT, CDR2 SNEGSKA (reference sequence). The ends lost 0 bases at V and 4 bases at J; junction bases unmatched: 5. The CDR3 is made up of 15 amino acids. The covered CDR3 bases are TGCAGTGCTAGAGACTCGGACAGGGTTTACAATGAG. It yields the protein CSARDSDRVYNE. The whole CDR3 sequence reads CSARDSDRVYNEQFF.

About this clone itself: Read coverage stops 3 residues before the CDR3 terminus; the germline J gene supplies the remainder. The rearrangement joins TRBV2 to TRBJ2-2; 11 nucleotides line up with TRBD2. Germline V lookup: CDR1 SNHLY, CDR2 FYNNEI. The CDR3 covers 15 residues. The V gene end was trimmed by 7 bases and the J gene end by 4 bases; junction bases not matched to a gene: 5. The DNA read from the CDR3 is TGTGCCAGCAATAGCGGGGGGGCCGTCACCGGGGAG. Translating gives CASNSGGAVTGE. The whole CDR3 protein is CASNSGGAVTGELFF.

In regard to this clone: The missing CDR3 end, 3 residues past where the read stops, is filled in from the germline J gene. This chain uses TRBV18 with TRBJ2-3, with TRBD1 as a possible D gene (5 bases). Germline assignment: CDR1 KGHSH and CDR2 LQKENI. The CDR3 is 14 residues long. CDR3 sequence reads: CASSSGGHNQPQYF. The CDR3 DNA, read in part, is TGTGCCAGCTCATCGGGCGGACACAATCAGCCG.

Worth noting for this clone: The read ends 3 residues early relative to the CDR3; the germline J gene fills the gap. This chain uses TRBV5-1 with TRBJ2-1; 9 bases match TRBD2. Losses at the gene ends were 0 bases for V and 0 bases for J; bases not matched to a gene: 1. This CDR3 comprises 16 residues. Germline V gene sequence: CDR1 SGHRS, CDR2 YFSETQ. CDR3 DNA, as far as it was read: TGCGCCAGCAGCTTGGGCGGGGGGGGCTCCTACAATGAG. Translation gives CASSLGGGGSYNE. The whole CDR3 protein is CASSLGGGGSYNEQFF.

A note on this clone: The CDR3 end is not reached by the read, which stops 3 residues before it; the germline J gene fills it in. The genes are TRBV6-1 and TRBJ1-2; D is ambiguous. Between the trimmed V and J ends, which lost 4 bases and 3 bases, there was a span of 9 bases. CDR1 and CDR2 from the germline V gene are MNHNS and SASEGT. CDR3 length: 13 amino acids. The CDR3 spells CASSVGGDYGYTF. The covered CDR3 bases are TGTGCCAGCAGTGTCGGCGGCGACTATGGC.

CDR3 bases read: TGTGCCAGCAGCCTTACTTTTAGTCCGGGACTACTACGAGGAGCCAATACG. Translating it yields CASSLTFSPGLLRGANT. The whole CDR3 sequence reads CASSLTFSPGLLRGANTQYF. The chain combines TRBV4-2 with TRBJ2-3; 7 bases line up with TRBD2. Sequencing ends 3 residues short of the CDR3 end; the germline J gene provides the rest. CDR3 size: 20 residues. With V trimmed by 4 bases and J by 7 bases, 26 bases remained unmatched. Looked up from germline, CDR1 is LGHNA and CDR2 is YNFKEQ.

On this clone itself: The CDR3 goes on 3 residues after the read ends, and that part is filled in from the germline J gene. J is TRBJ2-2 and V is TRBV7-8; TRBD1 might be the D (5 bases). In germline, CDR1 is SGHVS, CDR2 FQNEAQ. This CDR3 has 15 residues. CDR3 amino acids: CASSMPDWGGEKLFF. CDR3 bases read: TGTGCCAGCAGTATGCCCGATTGGGGCGGAGAAAAG.

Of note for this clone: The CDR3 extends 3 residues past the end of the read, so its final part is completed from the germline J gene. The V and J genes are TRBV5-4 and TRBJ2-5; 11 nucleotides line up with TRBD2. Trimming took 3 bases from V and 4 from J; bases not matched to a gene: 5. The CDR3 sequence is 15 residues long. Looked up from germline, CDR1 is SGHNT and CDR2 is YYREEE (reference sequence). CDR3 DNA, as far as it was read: TGTGCCAGCAGCTCTGGGACTAGCGGTGGAGAGACC. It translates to CASSSGTSGGET. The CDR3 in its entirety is CASSSGTSGGETQYF.

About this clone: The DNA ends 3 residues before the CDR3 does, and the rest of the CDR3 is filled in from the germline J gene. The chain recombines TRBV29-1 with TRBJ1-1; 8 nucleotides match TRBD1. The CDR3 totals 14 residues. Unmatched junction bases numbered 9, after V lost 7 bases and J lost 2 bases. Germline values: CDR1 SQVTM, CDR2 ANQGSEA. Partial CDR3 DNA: TGCAGCGCGAACACCGACAGGGGTAACACTGAA. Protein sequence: CSANTDRGNTE. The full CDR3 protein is CSANTDRGNTEAFF.

The CDR3 loop is CASSLDVSGYNSPLFF. Incomplete CDR3 DNA: TGCGCCAGCAGCTTGGACGTTTCGGGGTATAATTCACCG. V usage is TRBV5-1 and J usage is TRBJ2-2; a possible D gene is TRBD2 (5 bases). The read falls 3 residues short of the CDR3 end, and the missing part is taken from the germline J gene. Germline assignment: CDR1 SGHRS and CDR2 YFSETQ. This CDR3 has 16 amino acids.

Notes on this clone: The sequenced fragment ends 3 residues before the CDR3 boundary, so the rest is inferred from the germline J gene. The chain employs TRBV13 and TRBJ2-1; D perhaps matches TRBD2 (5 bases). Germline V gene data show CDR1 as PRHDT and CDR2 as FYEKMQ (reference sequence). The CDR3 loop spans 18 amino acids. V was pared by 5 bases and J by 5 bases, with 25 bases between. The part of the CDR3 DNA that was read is TGTGCCAGCAGCCTTCCGCCCCGGTGGTTAGCGCAGAACAATGAG. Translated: CASSLPPRWLAQNNE. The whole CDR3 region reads CASSLPPRWLAQNNEQFF.

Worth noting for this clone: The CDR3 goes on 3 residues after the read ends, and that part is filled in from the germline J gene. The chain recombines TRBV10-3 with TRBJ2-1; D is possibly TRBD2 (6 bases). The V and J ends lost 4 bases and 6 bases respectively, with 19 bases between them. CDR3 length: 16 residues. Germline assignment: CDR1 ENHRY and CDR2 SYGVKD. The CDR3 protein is CAISAPTSPTGNEQFF. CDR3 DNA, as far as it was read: TGTGCCATCAGTGCACCTACTAGCCCTACAGGCAATGAG.

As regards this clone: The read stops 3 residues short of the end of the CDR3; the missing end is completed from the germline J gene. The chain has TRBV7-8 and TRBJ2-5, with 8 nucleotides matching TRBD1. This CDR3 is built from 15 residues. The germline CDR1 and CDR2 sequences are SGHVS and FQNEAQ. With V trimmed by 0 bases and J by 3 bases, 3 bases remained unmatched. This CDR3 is CASSLAAGQEETQYF. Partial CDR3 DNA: TGTGCCAGCAGCTTAGCGGCGGGACAGGAAGAGACC.